This TCR beta chain is from a study of T cell responses to AZD1222 COVID-19 vaccine (dated by TCRdb to the early 2020s). The study in broad terms: AZD1222 recipients with second doses at about 4 weeks or about 12 weeks were pooled, because spike-specific TCR depth and breadth did not differ between schedules. A total of more than 230 trial participants underwent TCR sequencing, of whom approximately 210 received two doses of AZD1222 and 26 received two doses of the MenACWY control vaccine. Trial participants were enrolled by age into subgroups of 18-55, 56-69 and 70-plus years, and around 150, 29 and 61 TCR-sequenced participants, respectively, were included in these subgroups.

The CDR3 regions of human TCRbeta chains were subjected to immunosequencing. The paper's processing steps were these. Repertoire TCRs were matched against a reference library of SARS-CoV-2-specific TCRs generated with the MIRA antigen-specificity platform. Breadth was defined as the fraction of unique TCRs that were SARS-CoV-2-associated. Depth was defined as the fraction of total T cells that were SARS-CoV-2-associated. Each spike-specific TCR was assigned to its reactive spike region and to a CD4 or CD8 class using the MIRA data. Log10-transformed breadth and depth values were compared by one-way ANOVA with Sidak's multiple comparisons tests. The source is immuneACCESS, and TCRdb retained only in-frame sequences with V and J called. Part of the clones is not carried over; for the studies checked, unresolved V genes explain less than half of this, and the remainder is unexplained. D and trimming come from the DNA, and the V and J calls and clone size come from that table. This sample lists about 160,000 clones; 91% were detected once. 1.9% of the sample lies in the top ten.

The germline V gene (reference sequence) yields MNHEY for CDR1 and SMNVEV for CDR2. Spanning cysteine to phenylalanine, the CDR3 consists of 15 amino acids. Only the CDR3 region is kept as DNA, spanning 45 bases read in frame from base 1. V and J are truncated by 0 bases and 1 base respectively, leaving an intervening sequence of 7 bases. This specimen's time point label, per the study, means: baseline before first vaccination. Vaccinee samples were obtained from the UK trials COV001 and COV002, which included a single-blind randomized controlled phase 2/3 trial of AZD1222 (ChAdOx1 nCoV-19) in healthy adults. For TCRbeta chain sequencing, PBMC samples were collected from trial participants at day 0 and at day 28 after the second dose. Turning to this clone: The clone's antigen remains unknown. Base quality data are lacking; no much larger clone is found one base away.

On the study overall, not on this receptor specifically: Reportedly, close to half of the unique spike-specific TCRs recognized epitopes lying outside the regions that are mutated in the B.1.351 and B.1.1.7 variants. After two AZD1222 doses, spike-specific TCR breadth and depth were significantly higher than at day 0 and than in MenACWY recipients. The whole spike protein was spanned by vaccine-associated CD4 TCRs, and dominant responses were seen in regions 160-218 and 743-854. Conclusions about previously exposed vaccinees are limited because only 6 or 7 AZD1222 recipients were SARS-CoV-2 seropositive at baseline. Participants were mostly white British, with more females than males. The authors suggested clonal diversity may have been underestimated. No day 14 peak-response samples were available, so repertoires were characterized only after the peak T cell response. In the small 56-69-year group, the increase in depth fell short of significance, most likely because of low power.

The sample in question was peripheral blood, obtained on day 0 of AZD1222 vaccination. This sequence was found in an adult in good health. This sequence uses TRBV27 and TRBJ1-3, with no confident D gene call. The CDR3: CASSLSWGSGNTIYF. The sequence in DNA is TGTGCCAGCAGTTTATCGTGGGGATCTGGAAACACCATATATTTT.